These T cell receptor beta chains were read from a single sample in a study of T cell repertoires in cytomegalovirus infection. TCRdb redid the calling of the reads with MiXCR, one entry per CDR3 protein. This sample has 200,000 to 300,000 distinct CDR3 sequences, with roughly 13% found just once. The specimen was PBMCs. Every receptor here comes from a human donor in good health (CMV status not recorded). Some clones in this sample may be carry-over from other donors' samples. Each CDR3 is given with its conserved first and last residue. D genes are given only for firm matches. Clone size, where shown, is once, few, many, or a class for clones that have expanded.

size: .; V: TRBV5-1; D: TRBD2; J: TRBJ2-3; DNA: TGCGCCAGCAGCACCGGACTAGCGGGGACCACTGAGATCACAGATACGCAGTATTTT; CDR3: CASSTGLAGTTEITDTQYF
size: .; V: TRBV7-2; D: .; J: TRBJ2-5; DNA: TGTGCCAGCAGCTTGGCTAGCGTAGAGACCCAGTACTTC; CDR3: CASSLASVETQYF
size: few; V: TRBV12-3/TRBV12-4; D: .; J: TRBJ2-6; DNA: TGTGCCAGCAGTTTTGGGGCCGGGGCCAACGTCCTGACTTTC; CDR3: CASSFGAGANVLTF
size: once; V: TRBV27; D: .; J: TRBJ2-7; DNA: TGTGCCAGCAGTTTATTCAGGACCCAAACAGGCTACGAGCAGTACTTC; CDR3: CASSLFRTQTGYEQYF
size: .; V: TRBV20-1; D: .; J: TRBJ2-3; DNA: TGCAGTGCTAGAGACCGTAGCTGGGCAGATACGCAGTATTTT; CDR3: CSARDRSWADTQYF
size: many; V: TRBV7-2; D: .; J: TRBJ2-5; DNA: TGTGCCAGCAGCTTGCACGGGACTGGAGAGACCCAGTACTTC; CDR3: CASSLHGTGETQYF
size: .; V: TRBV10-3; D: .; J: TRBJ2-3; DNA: TGTGCCATCCAGAGGGGAATTTCAGATACGCAGTGTTTT; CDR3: CAIQRGISDTQCF
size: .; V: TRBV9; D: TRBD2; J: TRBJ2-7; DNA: TGTGCCAGCAGCGTAGGGCTAGCGGACGGCGAGCAGTACTTC; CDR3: CASSVGLADGEQYF
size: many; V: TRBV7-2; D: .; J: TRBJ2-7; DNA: TGTGCCAGCAGCTCAACCCCTCTTGCAGGGACCGAGCAGTACTTC; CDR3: CASSSTPLAGTEQYF
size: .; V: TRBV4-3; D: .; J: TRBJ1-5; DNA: TGCGCCAGCAGCCAAGACCCGATGTTTGGGGTCAGCAATCAGCCCCAGCATTTT; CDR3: CASSQDPMFGVSNQPQHF
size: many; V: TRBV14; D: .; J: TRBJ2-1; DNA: TGTGCCAGCAGCCGTACATTACAGGGCCTCTACAATGAGCAGTTCTTC; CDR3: CASSRTLQGLYNEQFF
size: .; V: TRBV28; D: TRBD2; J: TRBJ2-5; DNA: TGTGCCAGCAGTTGGGGACTAGCGGGGGGAGAGACCCAGTACTTC; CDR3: CASSWGLAGGETQYF
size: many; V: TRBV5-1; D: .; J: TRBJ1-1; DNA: TGCGCCAGCAGCTCCTTAGTGATGGGACAGAACACTGAAGCTTTCTTT; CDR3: CASSSLVMGQNTEAFF
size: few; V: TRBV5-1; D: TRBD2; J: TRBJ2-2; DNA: TGCGCCAGCAGCTTCCAGCGGGAGGGCCCCCGGGAGCTGTTTTTT; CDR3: CASSFQREGPRELFF
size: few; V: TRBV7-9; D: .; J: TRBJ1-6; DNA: TGTGCCAGCTCGGAAATTGGCAATTCACCCCTCCACTTT; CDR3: CASSEIGNSPLHF
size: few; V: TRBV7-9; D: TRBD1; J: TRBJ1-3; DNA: TGTGCCAGCAGCCCGGGACAGAACTCTGGAAACACCATATATTTT; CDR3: CASSPGQNSGNTIYF
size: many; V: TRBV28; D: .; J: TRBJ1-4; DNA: TGTGCCAGCAGTCAAGGGACCAGGAGGGATGAAAAACTGTTTTTT; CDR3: CASSQGTRRDEKLFF
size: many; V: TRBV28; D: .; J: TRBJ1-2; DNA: TGTGCCAGCAGTTCCACAGTATCTCTCTATGGCTACACCTTC; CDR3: CASSSTVSLYGYTF
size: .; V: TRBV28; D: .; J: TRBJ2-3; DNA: TGTGCCAGCAGTTTAGGTGGGGGCCCTAGCACAGATACGCAGTATTTT; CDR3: CASSLGGGPSTDTQYF
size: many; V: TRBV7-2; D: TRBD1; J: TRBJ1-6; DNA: TGTGCCAGCAGCTACAGGGGGTTTAATTCACCCCTCCACTTT; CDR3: CASSYRGFNSPLHF
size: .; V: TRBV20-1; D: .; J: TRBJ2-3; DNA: TGCAGTGCTAGTGCGCTAAATACGCAGTATTTT; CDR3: CSASALNTQYF
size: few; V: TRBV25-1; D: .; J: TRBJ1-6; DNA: TGTGCCAGCCGAGAAGGGGGGAATTCACCCCTCCACTTT; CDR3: CASREGGNSPLHF
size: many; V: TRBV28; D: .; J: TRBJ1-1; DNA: TGTGCCAGCACGACGGTGCCGAACACTGAAGCTTTCTTT; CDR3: CASTTVPNTEAFF
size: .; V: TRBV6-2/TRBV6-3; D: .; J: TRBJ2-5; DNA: TGTGCCAGCAGTTCCCTCCGGTCGGGTAGGACCCAGTACTTC; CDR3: CASSSLRSGRTQYF
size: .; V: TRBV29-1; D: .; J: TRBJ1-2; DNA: TGCAGCGTTGCCGACGGCGGTGGCTACACCTTC; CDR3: CSVADGGGYTF
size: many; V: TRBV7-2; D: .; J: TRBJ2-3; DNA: TGTGCCACAAAGCGGCAGCAAGGACGATCAGATACGCAGTATTTT; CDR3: CATKRQQGRSDTQYF
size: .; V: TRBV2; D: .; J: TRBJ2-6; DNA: TGTGCCAGCAGTACCGGACCGAGCTCTGGGGCCAACGTCCTGACTTTC; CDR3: CASSTGPSSGANVLTF
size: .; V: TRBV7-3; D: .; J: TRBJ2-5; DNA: TGTGCCAGCAGCCCAGACAGGCTATCGGAGACCCAGTACTTC; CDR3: CASSPDRLSETQYF
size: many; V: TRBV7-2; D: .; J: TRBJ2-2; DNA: TGTGCCAGCAGCCCGTACACTAGTTCCGGGGAGCTGTTTTTT; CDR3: CASSPYTSSGELFF
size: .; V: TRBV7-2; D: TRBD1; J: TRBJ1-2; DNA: TGTGCCAGCAGCCTCACCGGGACAGGTCCGCCCTACACCTTC; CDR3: CASSLTGTGPPYTF
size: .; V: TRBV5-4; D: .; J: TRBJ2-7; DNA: TGTGCCAGCGCCGATCACAGCTCCTACGAGCAGTACTTC; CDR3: CASADHSSYEQYF
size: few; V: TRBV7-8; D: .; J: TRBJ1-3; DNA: TGTGCCAGCAGCTTATTTGGGACTGGACGGTCGGCCGCTGGAAACACCATATATTTT; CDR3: CASSLFGTGRSAAGNTIYF
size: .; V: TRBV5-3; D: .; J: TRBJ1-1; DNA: TGTGCCAGCAGCTTGATCGGCAGACTATTCATGAACACTGAAGCTTTCTTT; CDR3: CASSLIGRLFMNTEAFF
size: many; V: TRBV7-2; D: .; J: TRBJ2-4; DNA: TGTGCCAGCACCCCCGGGTTGATTCAGTACTTC; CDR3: CASTPGLIQYF
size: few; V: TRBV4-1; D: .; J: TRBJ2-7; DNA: TGCGCCAGCAGCCAAGCGGGACCTCAAGCCGAGTACTTC; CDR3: CASSQAGPQAEYF
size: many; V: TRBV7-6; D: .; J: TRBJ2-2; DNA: TGTGCCAGCAGCTTAGGATGGGGCGCCGGGGAGCTGTTTTTT; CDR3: CASSLGWGAGELFF
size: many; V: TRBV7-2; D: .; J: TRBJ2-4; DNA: TGTGCCAGCAGCCGTGACACATTTTTAGCCAAAAACATTCAGTACTTC; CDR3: CASSRDTFLAKNIQYF
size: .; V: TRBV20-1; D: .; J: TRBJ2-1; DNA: TGCAGTGCTTTTTCGAATGAGCAGTTCTTC; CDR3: CSAFSNEQFF
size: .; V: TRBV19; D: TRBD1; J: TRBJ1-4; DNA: TGTGCCAGTACTCTCACACCGGGAGGGGGCACGGGAAAACTGTTTTTT; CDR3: CASTLTPGGGTGKLFF
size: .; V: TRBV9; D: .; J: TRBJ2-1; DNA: TGTGCCAGCAGCGTAGGTGGTAGCGGCAACAATGAGCAGTTCTTC; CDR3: CASSVGGSGNNEQFF
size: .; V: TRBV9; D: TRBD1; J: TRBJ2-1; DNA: TGTGCCAGCAGCGTAGCTCAGGGGGCGGGCTACAATGAGCAGTTCTTC; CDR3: CASSVAQGAGYNEQFF
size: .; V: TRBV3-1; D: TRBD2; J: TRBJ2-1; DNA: TGTGCCAGCAGTCCTTCAACTAGCGGGAACTCCTACAATGAGCAGTTCTTC; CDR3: CASSPSTSGNSYNEQFF
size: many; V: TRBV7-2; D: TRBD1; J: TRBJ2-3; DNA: TGTGCCAGCAGCCCAGACAGGGCTGCAGATACGCAGTATTTT; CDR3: CASSPDRAADTQYF
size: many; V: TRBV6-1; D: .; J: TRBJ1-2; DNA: TGTGCCAGCACCTCTCCCCTCGGGGCCCGAGCTAACTATGGCTACACCTTC; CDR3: CASTSPLGARANYGYTF
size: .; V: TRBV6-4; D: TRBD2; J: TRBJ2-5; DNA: TGTGCCAGCAGTGTGGGGACTAGCGGAAAAGAGACCCAGTACTTC; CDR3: CASSVGTSGKETQYF
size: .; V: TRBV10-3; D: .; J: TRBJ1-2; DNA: TGTGCCATCAGTGAGTTATCAGCTTATGGCTACACCTTC; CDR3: CAISELSAYGYTF
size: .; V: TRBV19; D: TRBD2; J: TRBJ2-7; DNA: TGTGCCAGTAGTATCCGGACTAGAGGCGAGCAGTACTTC; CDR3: CASSIRTRGEQYF
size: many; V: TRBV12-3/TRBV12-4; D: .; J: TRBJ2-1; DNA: TGTGCCAGCAGTTTATCCGACGGGAATGAGCAGTTCTTC; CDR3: CASSLSDGNEQFF
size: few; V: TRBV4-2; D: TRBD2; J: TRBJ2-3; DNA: TGTGCCAGCAGCCAAGTAACTAGCGGAGACGCCGCGGCAGATACGCAGTATTTT; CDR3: CASSQVTSGDAAADTQYF
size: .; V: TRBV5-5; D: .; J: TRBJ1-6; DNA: TGTGCCAGCAGCTTGACTGGACGCGGACTTAATTCACCCCTCCACTTT; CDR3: CASSLTGRGLNSPLHF
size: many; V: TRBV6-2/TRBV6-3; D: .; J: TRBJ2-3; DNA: TGTGCCAGCAGTTTGGCCCTTTTTTACACGCAGTATTTT; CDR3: CASSLALFYTQYF
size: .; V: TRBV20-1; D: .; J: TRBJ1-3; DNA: TGCAGTGCGCCAACTCCGGGCGGAAACACCATATATTTT; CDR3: CSAPTPGGNTIYF
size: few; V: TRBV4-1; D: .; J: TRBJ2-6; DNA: TGCGCCAGCAGCCAAATAGGGGTACGCTCTGGGGCCAACGTCCTGACTTTC; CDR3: CASSQIGVRSGANVLTF
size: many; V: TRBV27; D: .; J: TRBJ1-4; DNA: TGTGCCAGCAGCTTGAGGGGCGTTTCCGAGAAGGAAAAACTGTTTTTT; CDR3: CASSLRGVSEKEKLFF
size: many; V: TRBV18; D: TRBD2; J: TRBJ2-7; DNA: TGTGCCAGCTCCTTAGCGGGGGCGAACTCCTACGAGCAGTACTTC; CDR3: CASSLAGANSYEQYF